This is a list of T cell receptor beta chains from one sample in a study of blood T cell repertoires in COVID-19. The protocol was immunoSEQ multiplex PCR, while the TCRdb copy is restricted to in-frame clones and leaves out a portion. The sample carries about 160,000 clones, 82% recorded once. Material for sequencing was peripheral blood. These receptors were collected from a woman aged 35 to 49 with COVID-19, enrolled during active disease. CDR3s include the opening cysteine and the closing phenylalanine or tryptophan. D genes are given only for firm matches. Not every row has a clone size; where given, it reads once, few, many or a size class.

v_call	j_call	d_call	clone_size	cdr3_nt	cdr3_aa
TRBV6-5	TRBJ2-7	TRBD2	-	TGTGCCAGCAGCCCGGGAGGCTCCTACGAGCAGTACTTC	CASSPGGSYEQYF
TRBV15	TRBJ1-2	-	-	TGTGCCACCAGCATCGGGTCAAACTATGGCTACACCTTC	CATSIGSNYGYTF
TRBV7-6	TRBJ1-3	-	-	TGTGCCAGCAGCCCTTCTGCCACAGGAATCTCTGGAAACACCATATATTTT	CASSPSATGISGNTIYF
TRBV11-3	TRBJ2-2	TRBD1	-	TGTGCCAGCAGCTCGGACAGGTCCGCCGGGGAGCTGTTTTTT	CASSSDRSAGELFF
TRBV7-9	TRBJ2-6	TRBD1	-	TGTGCCAGCAGCCGACAGGGGAACTCTGGGGCCAACGTCCTGACTTTC	CASSRQGNSGANVLTF
TRBV27	TRBJ2-1	TRBD1	-	TGTGCCAGTAGCCCCTGGGGACAGAACTACAATGAGCAGTTCTTC	CASSPWGQNYNEQFF
TRBV4-1	TRBJ1-5	-	-	TGCGCCAGCAGCCTCCTGTCGGGGAAAGATCAGCCCCAGCATTTT	CASSLLSGKDQPQHF
TRBV19	TRBJ1-4	-	-	TGTGCCAGTAGTACCCCGGAAAAACTGTTTTTT	CASSTPEKLFF
TRBV30	TRBJ2-5	TRBD2	-	TGTGCCTCATCCGTCCTAGCGGGGGGGCCAGAGACCCAGTACTTC	CASSVLAGGPETQYF
TRBV7-8	TRBJ1-6	-	-	TGTGCCAGCAGCCCTGACCCCGAACAGGGTTTAGCTTCACCCCTCCACTTT	CASSPDPEQGLASPLHF
TRBV6-6	TRBJ1-4	-	-	TGTGCCAGCAGTTACACCTGGGCTGGTGGTGATGAAAAACTGTTTTTT	CASSYTWAGGDEKLFF
TRBV9	TRBJ1-1	TRBD1	-	TGTGCCAGCAGCGCCGTCCCGGGACAGGGACCAGCTTTCTTT	CASSAVPGQGPAFF
TRBV7-3	TRBJ1-1	-	-	TGTGCCAGCAGCTTAGCTAGTATACCGGACAGACGTAACACTGAAGCTTTCTTT	CASSLASIPDRRNTEAFF
TRBV25-1	TRBJ1-2	-	-	TGTGCCAGCAGTGAATTGGGGGGAAACTATGGCTACACCTTC	CASSELGGNYGYTF
TRBV18	TRBJ2-5	-	once	TGTGCCAGCTCAGGGACATTCCAAGAGACCCAGTACTTC	CASSGTFQETQYF
TRBV11-2	TRBJ2-7	-	-	TGTGCCAGCAGCTTTCCCGACGGCCCCAGGGAGCAGTACTTC	CASSFPDGPREQYF
TRBV2	TRBJ2-3	TRBD1	-	TGTGCCAGCAGAAGCGACAGGGGGCGTACAGATACGCAGTATTTT	CASRSDRGRTDTQYF
TRBV15	TRBJ1-1	-	few	TGTGCCACCTCCGACCCGGGGATGAACACTGAAGCTTTCTTT	CATSDPGMNTEAFF
TRBV5-4	TRBJ2-1	-	-	TGTGCCAGCAGCCCCGGGACTTCCTACAATGAGCAGTTCTTC	CASSPGTSYNEQFF
TRBV7-8	TRBJ2-3	-	-	TGTGCCAGCAGCTTAGCGCTGGGGCGGTTGGGTACGCAGTATTTT	CASSLALGRLGTQYF
TRBV7-2	TRBJ1-3	TRBD1	once	TGTGCCAGCAGCTTAGACAGGGGGCCCGGAAACACCATATATTTT	CASSLDRGPGNTIYF
TRBV5-4	TRBJ2-7	TRBD2	once	TGTGCCAGCAGCCCTCGGACTAGCGGAAACTACGAGCAGTACTTC	CASSPRTSGNYEQYF
TRBV30	TRBJ2-1	TRBD2	-	TGTGCCTGGAGTCCGCTAGCGGGTGGAGACAATGAGCAGTTCTTC	CAWSPLAGGDNEQFF
TRBV29-1	TRBJ2-3	-	-	TGCAGCGTCATGAAAATCGGGGGGCAATCGGATACGCAGTATTTT	CSVMKIGGQSDTQYF
TRBV10-2	TRBJ2-2	TRBD2	-	TGCGCCAGCAGTGTAACGGGAGGGAACACCGGGGAGCTGTTTTTT	CASSVTGGNTGELFF
TRBV29-1	TRBJ1-2	TRBD1	-	TGCAGCGTTGAAGATGAGGACAGGACCTATGGCTACACCTTC	CSVEDEDRTYGYTF
TRBV28	TRBJ2-7	-	-	TGTGCCAGCAGTCCTGCCTACGAGCAGTACTTC	CASSPAYEQYF
TRBV19	TRBJ1-5	-	once	TGTGCCAGTAGTATCAGGGGCGGTTATAGCAATCAGCCCCAGCATTTT	CASSIRGGYSNQPQHF
TRBV5-6	TRBJ2-2	TRBD2	-	TGTGCCAGCAGCCGCCGCGGGGGAAACACCGGGGAGCTGTTTTTT	CASSRRGGNTGELFF
TRBV28	TRBJ2-7	TRBD2	-	TGTGCCAGCAGTTTCTCCGGGACTAGCGGCTACGAGCAGTACTTC	CASSFSGTSGYEQYF
TRBV7-9	TRBJ2-3	-	-	TGTGCCAGCAGCTTAGTCGGGACAGATACGCAGTATTTT	CASSLVGTDTQYF
TRBV28	TRBJ2-1	-	-	TGTGCCAGCAGGCTTTGGCCCTACAATGAGCAGTTCTTC	CASRLWPYNEQFF
TRBV11-2	TRBJ2-5	-	-	TGTGCCAGCAGCGTTAAAGAGACCCAGTACTTC	CASSVKETQYF
TRBV28	TRBJ1-4	-	-	TGTGCCAGCAGTCCCTCTAGGGGCAATTCTTGGAAACTGTTTTTT	CASSPSRGNSWKLFF
TRBV19	TRBJ2-2	TRBD2	-	TGTGCCAGTAGTATTCCTCTTCGACTAGCGGGGTCCACCGGGGAGCTGTTTTTT	CASSIPLRLAGSTGELFF
TRBV15	TRBJ1-5	-	-	TGTGCCACCAGCAGAGATCCCCGAATACATAGCAATCAGCCCCAGCATTTT	CATSRDPRIHSNQPQHF
TRBV6-5	TRBJ1-4	-	-	TGTGCCAGCAGTTTAAGGGGGATCGGCGAAAAACTGTTTTTT	CASSLRGIGEKLFF
TRBV30	TRBJ2-5	TRBD2	-	TGTGCCTGGAGTCCCGGGACTAGCGGGGGGGCTTGGGAGACCCAGTACTTC	CAWSPGTSGGAWETQYF
TRBV29-1	TRBJ2-3	-	-	TGCAGCGGTGGAGTGACAGGAGGCACAGATACGCAGTATTTT	CSGGVTGGTDTQYF
TRBV5-1	TRBJ1-6	-	few	TGCGCCAGCAGCTTGGACGGAGCTAATTCACCCCTCCACTTT	CASSLDGANSPLHF
TRBV2	TRBJ1-3	-	-	TGTGCCAGCAGTGAAGGGGGCACTGGAAACACCATATATTTT	CASSEGGTGNTIYF
TRBV14	TRBJ1-1	-	-	TGTGCCAGCAGCCAAGTACGGGGGGCTGTGGCAGCTTTCTTT	CASSQVRGAVAAFF
TRBV11-2	TRBJ2-5	-	-	TGTGCCAGCAGCCCTAGGCTGGGGGGTGGTGAGACCCAGTACTTC	CASSPRLGGGETQYF
TRBV5-1	TRBJ2-1	TRBD2	-	TGCGCCACAGGGACTAGCGGGATTGGCTACAATGAGCAGTTCTTC	CATGTSGIGYNEQFF
TRBV28	TRBJ1-1	-	-	TGTGCCAGCAGAACCGACAGAGGCACTGAAGCTTTCTTT	CASRTDRGTEAFF
TRBV28	TRBJ1-2	-	-	TGTGCCAGCATTTCAGGGTCCGGGTTGGGCTACACCTTC	CASISGSGLGYTF
TRBV19	TRBJ1-5	-	once	TGTGCCAGTACTAGTACAGGGCCCCCCGAGCCCCAGCATTTT	CASTSTGPPEPQHF
TRBV19	TRBJ2-2	TRBD1	-	TGTGCCAGTAGCCTACAGGGACAGGGGGCATCGAACACCGGGGAGCTGTTTTTT	CASSLQGQGASNTGELFF